This entry lists 2 T cell receptor beta chains sequenced from one sample in a study of blood T cell repertoires in COVID-19. Libraries were prepared by immunoSEQ multiplex PCR; TCRdb keeps only in-frame clonotypes and omits some of them. Among more than 100,000 clones listed, approximately 80% were seen once. The material sequenced was peripheral blood. These receptors all stem from a human donor in a cohort sampled during active COVID-19.

This clone was detected only a few times. The V and J genes are TRBV9 and TRBJ1-6; D gene uncertain. V was cut by 4 bases and J by 3 bases, with 11 bases left in between. Germline loops: CDR1 SGDLS, CDR2 YYNGEE. CDR3 length equals 15 residues. The CDR3, as DNA: TGTGCCAGCAGCAAACGCGGGGACTATAATTCACCCCTCCACTTT. The encoded protein is CASSKRGDYNSPLHF.

For this clone: At one boundary the junction diverges from the germline segment, which might be a read error. The V call is TRBV14, the J call TRBJ1-2, with 8 bases fitting TRBD1. Germline V gene sequence: CDR1 SGHDN, CDR2 FVKESK. CDR3 length: 11 residues. CDR3 bases: TGTGCCAGCAGCTTACGGACAGGGAACCCCTTC. Translating gives CASSLRTGNPF.